This T cell receptor (beta chain) came from a study of shared clonotypes between healthy human individuals. The study's findings and limits: A reduction in generation probabilities was seen for non-shared clonotypes relative to those shared by all four donors. Relative to memory subsets, naive subsets generally showed larger estimated richness.

With 2 bases clipped from V and 1 base from J, the junction kept 5 bases outside the gene matches. CDR1 and CDR2 (germline): SGHRS, YFSETQ. The CDR3 sequence is 16 residues long. TCRdb's table, derived via immunoSEQ multiplex PCR, lists solely in-frame clones and lacks some. This table holds just under 350,000 clones, roughly 80% found once. In the case of this clone: Its antigen is not known.

The V and J genes are TRBV5-1 and TRBJ2-2; 7 bases line up with TRBD2. Source material: memory CD4+ T cells sorted from blood. Subset indicated: CD45RA-negative fraction. This sequence originates from a man aged 25 to 40 in good health. The CDR3 DNA is TGCGCCAGCAGCTTTTCCGCGGGGGTGAACACCGGGGAGCTGTTTTTT. This gives the protein CASSFSAGVNTGELFF.